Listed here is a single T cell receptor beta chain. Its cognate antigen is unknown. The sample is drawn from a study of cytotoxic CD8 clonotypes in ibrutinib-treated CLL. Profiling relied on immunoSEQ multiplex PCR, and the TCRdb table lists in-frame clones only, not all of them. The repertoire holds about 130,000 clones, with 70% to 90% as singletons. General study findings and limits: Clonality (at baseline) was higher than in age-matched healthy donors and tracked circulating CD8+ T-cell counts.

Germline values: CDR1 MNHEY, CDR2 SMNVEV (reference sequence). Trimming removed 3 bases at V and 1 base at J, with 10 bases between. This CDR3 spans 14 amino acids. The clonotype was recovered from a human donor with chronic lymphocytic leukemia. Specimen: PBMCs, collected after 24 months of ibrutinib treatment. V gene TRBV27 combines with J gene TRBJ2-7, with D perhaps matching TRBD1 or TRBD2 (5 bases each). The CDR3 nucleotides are TGTGCCAGCAGTTTGGGAGAGGGGTCCTACGAGCAGTACTTC. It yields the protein CASSLGEGSYEQYF.